This TCR beta chain stems from a study of blood T cell repertoires in COVID-19. Study background: PBMCs, B-cell-depleted T cells, or T cells provided the cDNA or gDNA that made up the material.

Germline lookup yields CDR1 SGHRS and CDR2 YFSETQ. This CDR3 is 13 amino acids long. Trimming pared 9 bases from V and 5 bases from J, leaving 12 bases between. Authors' analysis steps: Nucleated cell counts were estimated from reference gene primer amplification. The method was immunoSEQ multiplex PCR; TCRdb's version includes in-frame clones alone and lacks a portion of them. That table furnishes V, J and clone size, whereas the DNA furnished D and trimming. Of some 180,000 clones detected, approximately 89% appear once; the ten largest clones hold 6.2%. This TCR derives from a man aged 35-49 years who had recovered from COVID-19. The sequenced sample consisted of PBMCs or T cells enriched from blood (not recorded which). The chain links TRBV5-1 to TRBJ1-6; weak D call: TRBD1 (6 bases). This CDR3 reads CATRDNDNSPLHF. CDR3 coding DNA: TGCGCCACACGGGACAATGATAATTCACCCCTCCACTTT.